This passage covers 22 T cell receptor beta chains from one sample sequenced in a study of blood T cell repertoires in COVID-19. Clones were sequenced by immunoSEQ multiplex PCR, and TCRdb holds only the in-frame ones, with some missing. This table has almost 350,000 clones, roughly 86% appearing once. Source material: PBMCs or T cells enriched from blood (not recorded which). These receptors were collected from a woman aged 25 to 39 who had been exposed to COVID-19.

The CDR3 sequence: CASSLQLAGELFF. In DNA form, the CDR3 reads TGTGCCAGCAGCTTACAACTAGCCGGGGAGCTGTTTTTT. The genes are TRBV7-9 and TRBJ2-2; weak D call: TRBD2 (5 bases). The CDR3 consists of 13 residues. Germline CDR1 reads SEHNR; CDR2 reads FQNEAQ (reference sequence). V was cut by 2 bases and J by 6 bases, with 7 bases left in between.

This chain uses TRBV11-1 with TRBJ2-2, with a possible D match to TRBD2 (5 bases). Trimming took off 6 bases at V and 5 bases at J, with 10 bases between the two ends. The V gene's germline CDR1 is SGHAT and CDR2 FQDESV (reference sequence). This CDR3 is 13 amino acids long. The CDR3 DNA reads TGTGCCAGCAGTAGCGTTTGGACCGGGGAGCTGTTTTTT. Translation: CASSSVWTGELFF.

This clone was detected a few times. The gene calls are TRBV11-2 and TRBJ1-1; TRBD1 matches 8 bases. The V gene's germline CDR1 is SGHAT and CDR2 FQNNGV. The CDR3 covers 13 residues. V lost 4 bases and J lost 3; bases outside the gene matches: 1. The CDR3 DNA follows: TGTGCCAGCAGCTCGGACAGGGACACTGAAGCTTTCTTT. Translated, it gives CASSSDRDTEAFF.

The chain is built from TRBV3-1 (or the pseudogene TRBV3-2) and TRBJ2-7; D perhaps matches TRBD2 (5 bases). Trimming removed 3 bases at V and 6 bases at J, with 9 bases between. CDR1 and CDR2 (germline): LGHDT, YNNKEL (reference sequence). The CDR3 runs to 12 residues. CDR3 loop: CASSHREGEQYF. The CDR3 bases are TGTGCCAGCAGCCACCGGGAAGGCGAGCAGTACTTC.

This rearrangement joins TRBV19 to TRBJ1-1; 7 positions agree with TRBD1. Germline lookup yields CDR1 LNHDA and CDR2 SQIVND (reference sequence). The CDR3 extends over 14 amino acids. V gave up 7 bases and J gave up 4 bases; unmatched junction bases: 9. The CDR3 coding sequence is TGTGCCAGTACCGTGACAGGGTTCGGCACTGAAGCTTTCTTT. This translates into CASTVTGFGTEAFF.

The chain has TRBV20-1 and TRBJ2-5; the D gene is possibly TRBD2 (6 bases). V was trimmed by 6 bases and J by 4 bases, leaving 9 bases between them. In germline, CDR1 is DFQATT, CDR2 SNEGSKA (reference sequence). The CDR3 is 11 amino acids. The CDR3 spells CSAPRGETQYF. The CDR3 region has the DNA TGCAGTGCCCCGCGGGGAGAGACCCAGTACTTC.

V and J are TRBV27 and TRBJ2-1; no definite D call. Trimming stripped 3 bases from V and 1 base from J, with 7 bases between. Germline V gene lookup returns CDR1 MNHEY and CDR2 SMNVEV (reference sequence). The CDR3 sequence is 14 residues long. DNA for the CDR3: TGTGCCAGCAGTTTTGGCGGATCCTACAATGAGCAGTTCTTC. This encodes CASSFGGSYNEQFF.

The gene calls are TRBV24-1 and TRBJ2-5, with D possibly matching TRBD1 (6 bases). The CDR3 is 14 residues long. Trimming took 10 bases from V and 1 from J, leaving 15 bases between them. Germline V gene data show CDR1 as KGHDR and CDR2 as SFDVKD. CDR3 amino acids: CATAAGTTQETQYF. Written as DNA, the CDR3 is TGTGCCACGGCAGCCGGGACAACCCAAGAGACCCAGTACTTC.

This rearrangement joins TRBV7-2 to TRBJ1-6; no reliable D call. The CDR3 consists of 14 residues. Looked up from germline, CDR1 is SGHTA and CDR2 is FQGNSA. Trimming pared 2 bases from V and 7 bases from J, leaving 9 bases between. The DNA of the CDR3 is TGTGCCAGCAGCTTACCCAGTCGCAATTCACCCCTCCACTTT. Amino acid sequence: CASSLPSRNSPLHF.

The chain couples TRBV6-5 to TRBJ2-7, with D possibly matching TRBD1 (8 bases). This CDR3 contains 15 residues. V was cut by 6 bases and J by 1 base, with 16 bases left in between. Germline lookup yields CDR1 MNHEY and CDR2 SVGAGI. The DNA of the CDR3 is TGTGCCAGCAGGATACAGGGGGGGGATTCCTACGAGCAGTACTTC. This translates into CASRIQGGDSYEQYF.

This clone was detected once. V is TRBV6-2 or TRBV6-3 and J is TRBJ2-7; 7 bases line up with TRBD2. V was clipped by 0 bases and J by 6 bases; unmatched bases: 17. The CDR3 consists of 18 residues. The germline V gene has CDR1 MNHEY and CDR2 SVGEGT. The CDR3 region is CASSYSRAGVPEGSEQYF. The CDR3, as DNA: TGTGCCAGCAGTTACTCGAGGGCGGGAGTCCCCGAGGGTTCCGAGCAGTACTTC.

The J gene is TRBJ1-5, the V gene TRBV6-5; weak D call: TRBD1 (6 bases). The CDR3 totals 14 residues. The V and J ends lost 6 bases and 7 bases respectively, with 16 bases between them. Germline lookup yields CDR1 MNHEY and CDR2 SVGAGI. The CDR3 region has the DNA TGTGCCAGCAGGCCCGACCAGGGGTCCCAGCCCCAGCATTTT. This codes for CASRPDQGSQPQHF.

Points on this clone: This sample also contains other DNA sequences that code for the same CDR3. V gene TRBV3-1 (or the pseudogene TRBV3-2) combines with J gene TRBJ2-3, with TRBD2 matching 9 bases. The V gene's germline CDR1 is LGHDT and CDR2 YNNKEL (reference sequence). The CDR3 consists of 14 residues. V was clipped by 4 bases and J by 3 bases; unmatched bases: 2. The CDR3 DNA reads TGTGCCAGCAGCCTAGCGGGAGTTACAGATACGCAGTATTTT. It specifies CASSLAGVTDTQYF.

The rearrangement links TRBV19 to TRBJ2-7, with unresolved D. Trimming took 1 base from V and 2 from J, leaving 15 bases between them. The CDR3 totals 16 residues. Germline V gene sequence: CDR1 LNHDA, CDR2 SQIVND (reference sequence). The CDR3 DNA follows: TGTGCCAGTAGTATAGTGCGGAACTTTCCCACCTACGAGCAGTACTTC. This codes for CASSIVRNFPTYEQYF.

This chain uses TRBV21-1 with TRBJ1-6. TRBV21-1 is given as a pseudogene. CDR3 length: 18 residues. The CDR3 loop is CASTVSPGGGLDNSPLHF. The CDR3 DNA follows: TGTGCCAGCACCGTATCCCCCGGTGGAGGCCTCGATAATTCACCCCTCCACTTT.

The chain recombines TRBV19 with TRBJ2-7; 7 bases map to TRBD2. The CDR3 is 15 residues long. V shed 4 bases and J 3 bases; nucleotides not matched to a gene: 9. Germline V gene lookup returns CDR1 LNHDA and CDR2 SQIVND (reference sequence). CDR3: CASSTSSSGGYEQYF. For the CDR3, the DNA is TGTGCCAGTAGTACCTCTTCTAGCGGTGGCTACGAGCAGTACTTC.

CDR3 in amino acids: CASSRGVNTEAFF. Written as DNA, the CDR3 is TGTGCCAGCAGCCGGGGAGTGAACACTGAAGCTTTCTTT. The chain carries TRBV7-3 and TRBJ1-1, with D hard to call. V lost 5 bases to trimming and J lost 0 bases, with 7 bases between them. Germline-derived CDR1 and CDR2 are SGHTA and FQGTGA. The length of the CDR3 is 13 residues. Complete variable domain (other parts from reference TRBV7-3 and TRBJ1-1): GAGVSQTPSNKVTEKGKYVELRCDPISGHTALYWYRQSLGQGPEFLIYFQGTGAADDSGLPNDRFFAVRPEGSVSTLKIQRTERGDSAVYLCASSRGVNTEAFFGQGTRLTVV.

The chain carries TRBV3-1 (or the pseudogene TRBV3-2) and TRBJ1-2, with D possibly TRBD1 on 5 matching bases. Trimming shortened V by 0 bases and J by 6 bases, and 14 bases separated the two germline ends. Germline CDR1 is LGHDT and CDR2 is YNNKEL (reference sequence). The CDR3 sequence is 15 residues long. The CDR3 sequence is CASSQDTGRVNGYTF. DNA of the CDR3: TGTGCCAGCAGCCAAGATACCGGCAGGGTGAATGGCTACACCTTC.

The chain links TRBV2 to TRBJ2-2, with a tentative D call TRBD2 (5 bases). V lost 7 bases and J 5 bases, leaving 14 bases between the germline ends. Looked up from germline, CDR1 is SNHLY and CDR2 is FYNNEI. The CDR3 length is 14 residues. CDR3 amino acids: CASISGEGTGELFF. CDR3 nucleotide sequence: TGTGCCAGCATTTCGGGTGAGGGTACCGGGGAGCTGTTTTTT.

V is TRBV3-1 (or the pseudogene TRBV3-2) and J is TRBJ1-4; no firm D call. Germline V CDR1 and CDR2: LGHDT, YNNKEL (reference sequence). Trimming removed 4 bases at V and 0 bases at J, with 6 bases between. The CDR3 is made up of 14 amino acids. The CDR3 sequence: CASSPSATNEKLFF. In DNA form, the CDR3 reads TGTGCCAGCAGCCCCAGTGCAACTAATGAAAAACTGTTTTTT.

The chain couples TRBV29-1 to TRBJ1-2; perhaps TRBD1 as D (5 bases). Trimming took 6 bases from V and 8 from J, leaving 13 bases between them. The CDR3 totals 11 residues. The germline gives CDR1 SQVTM, CDR2 ANQGSEA. CDR3 amino acids: CSVGGGRGYTF. CDR3 DNA: TGCAGCGTGGGGGGAGGTAGGGGCTACACCTTC.

The V gene is TRBV5-3, the J gene TRBJ2-3, with TRBD2 identical over 8 bases. TRBV5-3 is an open reading frame whose function is uncertain. Trimming cost V 0 bases and J 4 bases; bases outside gene matches: 13. The CDR3 spans 18 residues. The DNA of the CDR3 is TGTGCCAGAAGCTTGGCAGGGTCCCGGGAGGGTGGAGCAGATACGCAGTATTTT. Protein: CARSLAGSREGGADTQYF.